A selection of T cell receptor beta chains follows, all from one sample in a study of T cells in localized non-small cell lung cancer. Method: immunoSEQ multiplex PCR; TCRdb's copy keeps in-frame clones and lacks some. This table holds some 72,000 clones, approximately 84% found once. The sequencing used peripheral blood, collected before any cancer treatment. The receptors shown here come from a man aged 35 to 70 with stage I lung adenocarcinoma. Both conserved end residues are part of each CDR3. A D gene is named only where the DNA matches it firmly. Expanded clones are given a class, and other clones once, few, many or no size at all.

size,D,V,J,CDR3,DNA
NA,TRBD1,TRBV5-1,TRBJ2-7,CASSGDRGGYEQYF,TGCGCCAGCAGCGGGGACAGGGGAGGCTACGAGCAGTACTTC
NA,TRBD1,TRBV11-2,TRBJ1-1,CASSAGQGFTEAFF,TGTGCCAGCAGCGCGGGACAGGGTTTCACTGAAGCTTTCTTT
NA,NA,TRBV6-6,TRBJ2-7,CASSLDSRGYEQYF,TGTGCCAGCAGTTTGGACAGTAGGGGCTACGAGCAGTACTTC
NA,NA,TRBV7-9,TRBJ1-5,CASSLTMGPDQPQHF,TGTGCCAGCAGCTTAACGATGGGCCCCGATCAGCCCCAGCATTTT
once,TRBD1,TRBV28,TRBJ1-2,CASSPGQGLFSNYGYTF,TGTGCCAGCAGTCCTGGACAGGGGCTCTTTTCTAACTATGGCTACACCTTC
NA,TRBD1,TRBV25-1,TRBJ1-5,CASRGDSANQPQHF,TGTGCCAGCCGGGGGGACAGTGCTAATCAGCCCCAGCATTTT
NA,NA,TRBV19,TRBJ1-5,CASSIAREVNQPQHF,TGTGCCAGTAGTATAGCGAGGGAGGTGAATCAGCCCCAGCATTTT
NA,TRBD1,TRBV19,TRBJ1-1,CASSSRTGGARAEAFF,TGTGCCAGTAGTTCTCGGACAGGGGGCGCGAGGGCTGAAGCTTTCTTT
NA,NA,TRBV28,TRBJ1-4,CASTKILPLKLFF,TGTGCCAGCACTAAGATTCTCCCCTTAAAACTGTTTTTT
NA,NA,TRBV6-5,TRBJ1-1,CASSDDGMNTEAFF,TGTGCCAGCAGTGACGACGGAATGAACACTGAAGCTTTCTTT
NA,NA,TRBV11-1,TRBJ1-1,CASRPPGAGAEAFF,TGTGCCAGCAGACCACCAGGGGCGGGCGCTGAAGCTTTCTTT
NA,TRBD1,TRBV2,TRBJ2-2,CASRSTGALDGELFF,TGTGCCAGCAGGTCGACAGGGGCGCTGGACGGGGAGCTGTTTTTT
NA,NA,TRBV5-4,TRBJ1-2,CASSLAGANYGYTF,TGTGCCAGCAGCTTGGCCGGAGCTAACTATGGCTACACCTTC
NA,NA,TRBV6-1,TRBJ2-3,CASSDGASRRGTDTQYF,TGTGCCAGCAGTGACGGGGCTAGCCGGCGGGGCACAGATACGCAGTATTTT
NA,NA,TRBV6-5,TRBJ1-2,CASSYDSRLNYGYTF,TGTGCCAGCAGCTACGACAGTCGACTTAACTATGGCTACACCTTC
NA,NA,TRBV10-1,TRBJ2-1,CASRGEPRYNEQFF,TGCGCCAGTAGGGGAGAGCCCCGCTACAATGAGCAGTTCTTC
NA,TRBD1,TRBV10-3,TRBJ1-4,CAISPGTGRSELFF,TGTGCCATCAGTCCCGGGACAGGGAGGTCAGAACTGTTTTTT
NA,NA,TRBV21-1,TRBJ2-1,CASSTISGGSSYNEQFF,TGTGCCAGCAGCACAATCAGCGGGGGGAGCTCCTACAATGAGCAGTTCTTC
NA,TRBD2,TRBV7-8,TRBJ2-7,CASSSQTSGSTYEQYF,TGTGCCAGCAGCTCCCAGACTAGCGGGAGTACCTACGAGCAGTACTTC
NA,TRBD1,TRBV7-9,TRBJ1-5,CASSGPGTAFNQPQHF,TGTGCCAGCAGCGGCCCCGGGACAGCTTTCAATCAGCCCCAGCATTTT
few,TRBD1,TRBV19,TRBJ1-4,CASRLLGQGNEKLFF,TGTGCCAGTAGACTCCTAGGACAGGGTAATGAAAAACTGTTTTTT
NA,NA,TRBV7-9,TRBJ2-1,CASSLMSGNEQFF,TGTGCCAGCAGCTTAATGTCTGGCAATGAGCAGTTCTTC
few,TRBD1,TRBV6-1,TRBJ1-5,CASVGQGVLNQPQHF,TGTGCCAGCGTTGGACAGGGGGTGCTCAATCAGCCCCAGCATTTT
NA,TRBD2,TRBV27,TRBJ2-7,CASSFILAGLDEQYF,TGTGCCAGCAGTTTCATTCTAGCGGGATTAGACGAGCAGTACTTC
NA,NA,TRBV30,TRBJ1-5,CAWGRSGQFNQPQHF,TGTGCCTGGGGTCGGTCGGGGCAGTTCAATCAGCCCCAGCATTTT
NA,TRBD1,TRBV5-6,TRBJ2-3,CASSPDRGQMGTDTQYF,TGTGCCAGCAGCCCAGACAGGGGTCAGATGGGCACAGATACGCAGTATTTT
once,NA,TRBV27,TRBJ1-1,CASNERGGLGTEAFF,TGTGCCAGCAACGAGCGCGGGGGTTTGGGAACTGAAGCTTTCTTT
NA,NA,TRBV2,TRBJ2-3,CASSVVDTQYF,TGTGCCAGCAGTGTCGTAGATACGCAGTATTTT
many,NA,TRBV5-1,TRBJ1-2,CASSPRVVGRADYGYTF,TGCGCCAGCAGCCCCCGCGTAGTGGGCAGGGCAGACTATGGCTACACCTTC
NA,NA,TRBV19,TRBJ1-4,CASSPPNEKLFF,TGTGCCAGTAGCCCACCCAATGAAAAACTGTTTTTT
NA,NA,TRBV7-6,TRBJ1-1,CASSLRGGVNTEAFF,TGTGCCAGCAGCTTAAGGGGGGGGGTGAACACTGAAGCTTTCTTT
NA,NA,TRBV15,TRBJ2-7,CATSRSSEGGYEQYF,TGTGCCACCAGCAGATCCTCTGAGGGAGGCTACGAGCAGTACTTC
NA,NA,TRBV5-1,TRBJ2-2,CASSLYPGNTGELFF,TGCGCCAGCAGCTTGTATCCAGGCAACACCGGGGAGCTGTTTTTT
NA,NA,TRBV19,TRBJ1-2,CASSANRHRDGYTF,TGTGCCAGTAGTGCAAACAGGCATCGAGATGGCTACACCTTC
NA,NA,TRBV11-2,TRBJ2-1,CASSPGLTSYNEQFF,TGTGCCAGCAGCCCGGGACTTACTTCCTACAATGAGCAGTTCTTC
once,NA,TRBV19,TRBJ2-7,CASSIDPLGQGLIGQYF,TGTGCCAGTAGTATAGATCCCTTGGGACAAGGGTTGATAGGACAGTACTTC
few,NA,TRBV4-1,TRBJ2-5,CASSQEGLISYQETQYF,TGCGCCAGCAGCCAAGAGGGTCTGATTTCATACCAAGAGACCCAGTACTTC
NA,NA,TRBV27,TRBJ1-5,CASSLDGGNQPQHF,TGTGCCAGCAGTTTAGACGGGGGTAATCAGCCCCAGCATTTT
NA,NA,TRBV13,TRBJ2-4,CASSFQGLGNIQYF,TGTGCCAGCAGTTTTCAGGGTTTGGGAAACATTCAGTACTTC
NA,NA,TRBV7-9,TRBJ2-7,CASSYGQPSYEQYF,TGTGCCAGCAGCTACGGACAGCCATCCTACGAGCAGTACTTC
NA,NA,TRBV18,TRBJ1-4,CASSPPTDPNEKLFF,TGTGCCAGCTCACCACCGACAGATCCCAATGAAAAACTGTTTTTT
NA,TRBD2,TRBV5-6,TRBJ2-1,CASNPLVGLAHEQFF,TGTGCCAGCAACCCGCTTGTAGGACTAGCTCATGAGCAGTTCTTC
NA,NA,TRBV19,TRBJ2-7,CASSIAGHEGYEQYF,TGTGCCAGTAGTATTGCGGGCCACGAGGGCTACGAGCAGTACTTC
NA,TRBD2,TRBV6-4,TRBJ2-3,CASSDSGGATDTQYF,TGTGCCAGCAGTGACAGCGGGGGGGCCACAGATACGCAGTATTTT
NA,NA,TRBV6-5,TRBJ1-5,CASSPQWLEPQHF,TGTGCCAGCAGTCCCCAATGGTTGGAGCCCCAGCATTTT
NA,NA,TRBV29-1,TRBJ1-5,CSVEVQGNQPQHF,TGCAGCGTTGAAGTGCAGGGCAATCAGCCCCAGCATTTT
NA,NA,TRBV7-7,TRBJ2-1,CASSPARASEQFF,TGTGCCAGCAGCCCAGCCAGGGCGAGTGAGCAGTTCTTC
NA,TRBD1,TRBV7-6,TRBJ2-7,CASSSPGTGSKQYF,TGTGCCAGCAGCTCCCCCGGGACAGGGTCGAAACAGTACTTC
NA,TRBD1,TRBV5-5,TRBJ1-2,CASSTGQAMTLYGYTF,TGTGCCAGCAGCACAGGACAGGCCATGACCCTATATGGCTACACCTTC
few,TRBD1,TRBV7-9,TRBJ1-2,CASSLQGANDGYTF,TGTGCCAGCAGCCTACAGGGGGCAAACGATGGCTACACCTTC
NA,NA,TRBV9,TRBJ2-5,CASTPGNRETQYF,TGTGCCAGCACCCCAGGGAACCGAGAGACCCAGTACTTC
few,TRBD2,TRBV4-1,TRBJ2-5,CASGKPGTSRENQYF,TGCGCCAGCGGAAAACCCGGGACTAGCAGGGAGAACCAGTACTTC
NA,NA,TRBV2,TRBJ2-7,CASTSVWQTLNTYEQYF,TGTGCCAGCACCTCCGTATGGCAGACCTTAAACACCTACGAGCAGTACTTC
NA,NA,TRBV6-5,TRBJ2-3,CASSYGRDTQYF,TGTGCCAGCAGTTATGGCAGGGATACGCAGTATTTT
NA,TRBD2,TRBV7-3,TRBJ2-1,CASSLRQVGLAGGYNEQFF,TGTGCCAGCAGCCTCAGGCAGGTGGGACTAGCGGGGGGCTACAATGAGCAGTTCTTC
NA,TRBD1,TRBV19,TRBJ1-5,CASSIPFGQGRRSNQPQHF,TGTGCCAGTAGTATCCCGTTCGGACAGGGGAGAAGAAGCAATCAGCCCCAGCATTTT
NA,NA,TRBV28,TRBJ1-4,CASSITPRGKRGEKLFF,TGTGCCAGCAGTATCACGCCGCGGGGGAAGAGGGGTGAAAAACTGTTTTTT
NA,NA,TRBV5-1,TRBJ1-2,CASSLAPGDVYGYTF,TGCGCCAGCAGCTTGGCCCCAGGAGACGTATACGGCTACACCTTC
NA,NA,TRBV6-5,TRBJ2-4,CASSYSMVGKGNIQYF,TGTGCCAGCAGTTACTCGATGGTGGGGAAGGGAAACATTCAGTACTTC